This T cell receptor beta chain was profiled in a study of cytotoxic CD8 clonotypes in ibrutinib-treated CLL. Study-wide background: The patient breakdown showed about ten relapsed/refractory and more than 14 treatment-naive cases, with about 17 IGHV unmutated. Findings and limits, study-wide: Few clonotypes were public, and these shrank or held steady under treatment. Upon ibrutinib response clonality rose, and upon progression it fell back toward baseline.

The CDR3 runs 12 residues. Germline lookup yields CDR1 SNHLY and CDR2 FYNNEI. V lost 9 bases to trimming and J lost 1 base, with 6 bases between them. The intended depth for sequencing was 1 in 200,000 to 1 in 1 million T cells. Libraries were prepared by immunoSEQ multiplex PCR; TCRdb keeps only in-frame clonotypes and omits some of them. The sample contains about 140,000 clones, over 75% of which appear only once. Notes on this clone: Antigen unknown.

The receptor's source is a human donor with chronic lymphocytic leukemia. The chain carries TRBV2 and TRBJ1-4; no clear D. The sequenced sample was PBMCs, obtained after 36 months of ibrutinib treatment. The CDR3 DNA follows: TGTGCCAGTTCTAGAACTAATGAAAAACTGTTTTTT. Translating it yields CASSRTNEKLFF.